Sequencing of this T cell receptor beta chain was carried out in a study of cytotoxic CD8 clonotypes in ibrutinib-treated CLL. Study-wide points: Clonality went higher at ibrutinib response and then dropped back toward baseline at progression.

The V end was cut by 3 bases, the J end by 1 base, with 13 bases between. Germline lookup yields CDR1 MDHEN and CDR2 SYDVKM. The CDR3 is made up of 16 amino acids. Target depth was 1 in 200,000 to 1 in 1 million T cells, about 10x per clonotype. Sequencing used immunoSEQ multiplex PCR; TCRdb keeps in-frame clones, though not all of them. The table shows some 160,000 clones, with 81% occurring only once. Notes on this clone: What it binds is not known.

The starting material was PBMCs, obtained after 12 months of ibrutinib treatment. V usage is TRBV28 and J usage is TRBJ1-5, with D perhaps TRBD1 (5 bases). The origin of this receptor is a human donor with chronic lymphocytic leukemia. CDR3: CASSFGQGGSNQPQHF. In DNA, the CDR3 is TGTGCCAGCAGTTTTGGGCAGGGCGGAAGCAATCAGCCCCAGCATTTT.